This paragraph covers one TCR beta chain sequence. The junction differs from germline at one of its ends, possibly a read error. The CDR3 extends over 12 amino acids. The entry originates in a study of blood T cell repertoires in COVID-19. The wider study: PBMCs, B-cell-depleted T cells, or T cells provided the cDNA or gDNA that made up the material.

Profiled with immunoSEQ multiplex PCR; TCRdb holds only in-frame clones, not every one. This table has about 240,000 clones, approximately 86% appearing once. The sample was PBMCs or T cells enriched from blood (not recorded which). The chain carries TRBV23-1 and TRBJ2-7; no firm D call. TRBV23-1 is an ORF, with its function uncertain. The TCR sequence derives from a woman aged 40 to 50 with acute COVID-19. Here the CDR3 reads CASSPAVTAPDF. The DNA of the CDR3 is TGCGCCAGCAGTCCCGCGGTGACGGCTCCAGACTTC.